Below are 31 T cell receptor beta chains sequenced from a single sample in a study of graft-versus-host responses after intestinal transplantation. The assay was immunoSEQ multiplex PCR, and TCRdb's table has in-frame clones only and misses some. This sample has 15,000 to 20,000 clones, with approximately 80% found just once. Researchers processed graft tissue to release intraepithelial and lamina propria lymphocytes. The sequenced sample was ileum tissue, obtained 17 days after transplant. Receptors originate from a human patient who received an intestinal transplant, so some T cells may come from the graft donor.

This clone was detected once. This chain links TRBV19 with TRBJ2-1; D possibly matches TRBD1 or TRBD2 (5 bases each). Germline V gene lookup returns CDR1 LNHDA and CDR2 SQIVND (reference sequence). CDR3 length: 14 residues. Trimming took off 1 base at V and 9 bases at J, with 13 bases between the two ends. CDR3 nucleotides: TGTGCCAGTAGTATAGGGGGACCCGCAGGTGAGCAGTTCTTC. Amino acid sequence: CASSIGGPAGEQFF.

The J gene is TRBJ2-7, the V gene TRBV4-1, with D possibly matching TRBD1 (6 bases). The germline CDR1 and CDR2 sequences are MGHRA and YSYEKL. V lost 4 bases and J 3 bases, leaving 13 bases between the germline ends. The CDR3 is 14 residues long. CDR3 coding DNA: TGCGCCAGCAGCCCCTACGGGACACACTACGAGCAGTACTTC. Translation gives CASSPYGTHYEQYF.

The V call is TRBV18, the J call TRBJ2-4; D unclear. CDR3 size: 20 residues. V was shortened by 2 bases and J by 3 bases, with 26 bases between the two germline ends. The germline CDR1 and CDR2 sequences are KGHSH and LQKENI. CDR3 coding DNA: TGTGCCAGCTCACCAATAAGGGTAGCCGTCAAGAGCCCCGACAAAAACATTCAGTACTTC. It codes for CASSPIRVAVKSPDKNIQYF.

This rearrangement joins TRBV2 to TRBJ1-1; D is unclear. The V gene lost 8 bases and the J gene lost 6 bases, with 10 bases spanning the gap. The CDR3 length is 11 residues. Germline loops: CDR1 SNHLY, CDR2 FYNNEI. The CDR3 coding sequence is TGTGCCAGCGCCGGGCCCGCTGAAGCTTTCTTT. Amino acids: CASAGPAEAFF.

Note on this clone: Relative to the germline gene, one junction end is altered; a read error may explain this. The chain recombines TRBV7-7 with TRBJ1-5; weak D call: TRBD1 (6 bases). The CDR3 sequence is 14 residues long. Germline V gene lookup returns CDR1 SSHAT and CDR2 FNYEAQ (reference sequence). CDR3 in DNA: TGTGCTAGCAGCTATAACAGGGATAATCAGCCCCAGCATTTT. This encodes CASSYNRDNQPQHF.

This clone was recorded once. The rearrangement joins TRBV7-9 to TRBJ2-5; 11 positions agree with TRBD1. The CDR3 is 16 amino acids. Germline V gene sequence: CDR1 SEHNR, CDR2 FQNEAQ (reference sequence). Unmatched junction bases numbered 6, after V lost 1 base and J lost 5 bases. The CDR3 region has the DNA TGTGCCAGCAGCTTAGAGCGGACAGGGGGCCGGGAGACCCAGTACTTC. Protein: CASSLERTGGRETQYF.

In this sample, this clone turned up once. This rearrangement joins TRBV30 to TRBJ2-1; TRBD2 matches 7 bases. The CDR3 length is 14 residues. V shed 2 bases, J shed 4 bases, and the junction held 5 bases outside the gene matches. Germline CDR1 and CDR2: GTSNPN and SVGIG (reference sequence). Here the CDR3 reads CAWSLNSGYNEQFF. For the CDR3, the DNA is TGTGCCTGGAGTCTGAATAGCGGGTACAATGAGCAGTTCTTC.

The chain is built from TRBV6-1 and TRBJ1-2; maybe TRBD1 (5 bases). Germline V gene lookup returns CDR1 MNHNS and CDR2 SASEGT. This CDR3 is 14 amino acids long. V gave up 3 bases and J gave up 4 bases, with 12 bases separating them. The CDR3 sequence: CASSEGLSFYGYTF. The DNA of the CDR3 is TGTGCCAGCAGTGAGGGACTGTCGTTCTATGGCTACACCTTC.

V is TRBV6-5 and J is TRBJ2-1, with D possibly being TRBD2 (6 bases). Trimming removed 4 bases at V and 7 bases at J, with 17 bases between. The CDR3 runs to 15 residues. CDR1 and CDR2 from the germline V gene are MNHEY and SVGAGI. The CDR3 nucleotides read TGTGCCAGCAGTTTCGGGACTCCCGGCTGGAATGAGCAGTTCTTC. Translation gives CASSFGTPGWNEQFF.

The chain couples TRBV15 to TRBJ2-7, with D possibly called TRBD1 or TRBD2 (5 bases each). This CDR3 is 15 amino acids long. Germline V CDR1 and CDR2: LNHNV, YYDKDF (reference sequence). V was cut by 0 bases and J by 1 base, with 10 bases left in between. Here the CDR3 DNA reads TGTGCCACCAGCAGAGAGGGGGACGGATCCTACGAGCAGTACTTC. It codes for CATSREGDGSYEQYF.

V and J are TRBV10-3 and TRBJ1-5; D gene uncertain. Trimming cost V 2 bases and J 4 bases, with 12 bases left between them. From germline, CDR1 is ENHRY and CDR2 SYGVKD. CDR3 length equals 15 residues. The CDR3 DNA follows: TGTGCCATCAGTGAGAACCCAGTGGGAAATCAGCCCCAGCATTTT. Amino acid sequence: CAISENPVGNQPQHF.

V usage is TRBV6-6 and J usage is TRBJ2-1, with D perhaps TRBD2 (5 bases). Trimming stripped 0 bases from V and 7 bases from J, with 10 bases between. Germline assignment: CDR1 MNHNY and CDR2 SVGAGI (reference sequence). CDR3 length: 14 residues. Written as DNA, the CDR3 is TGTGCCAGCAGTTACTCTGACTACGTAAATGAGCAGTTCTTC. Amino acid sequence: CASSYSDYVNEQFF.

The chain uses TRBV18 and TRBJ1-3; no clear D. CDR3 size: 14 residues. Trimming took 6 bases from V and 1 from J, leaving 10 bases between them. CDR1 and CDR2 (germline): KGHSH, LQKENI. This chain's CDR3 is CASSPGESGNTIYF. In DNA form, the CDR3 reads TGTGCCAGCTCCCCCGGAGAATCTGGAAACACCATATATTTT.

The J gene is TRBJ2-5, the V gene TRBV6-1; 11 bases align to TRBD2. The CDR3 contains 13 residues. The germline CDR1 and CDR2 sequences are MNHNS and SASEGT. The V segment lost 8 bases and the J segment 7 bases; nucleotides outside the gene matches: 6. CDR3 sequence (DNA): TGTGCCAGCCTTCTAGCGGGAGGAGTGACCCAGTACTTC. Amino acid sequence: CASLLAGGVTQYF.

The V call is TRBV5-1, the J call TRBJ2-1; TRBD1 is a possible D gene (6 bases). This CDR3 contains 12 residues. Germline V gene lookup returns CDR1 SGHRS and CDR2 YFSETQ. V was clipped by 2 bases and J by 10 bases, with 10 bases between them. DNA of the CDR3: TGCGCCAGCAGCTTCCTGGGACACGAGCAGTTCTTC. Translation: CASSFLGHEQFF.

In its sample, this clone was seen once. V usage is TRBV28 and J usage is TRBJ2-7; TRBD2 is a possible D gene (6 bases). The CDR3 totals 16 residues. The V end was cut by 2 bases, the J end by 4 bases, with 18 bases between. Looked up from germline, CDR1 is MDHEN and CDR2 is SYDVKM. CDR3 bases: TGTGCCAGCAGTTTAATTGGGGGACTGACGCAGTACGAGCAGTACTTC. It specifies CASSLIGGLTQYEQYF.

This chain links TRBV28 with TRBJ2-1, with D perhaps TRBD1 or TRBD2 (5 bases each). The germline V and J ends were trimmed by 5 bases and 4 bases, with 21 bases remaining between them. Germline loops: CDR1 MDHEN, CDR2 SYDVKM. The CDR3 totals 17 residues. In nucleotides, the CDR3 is TGTGCCAGCAGTCTATTCACCGGGGCAGGCGCTTACAATGAGCAGTTCTTC. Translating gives CASSLFTGAGAYNEQFF.

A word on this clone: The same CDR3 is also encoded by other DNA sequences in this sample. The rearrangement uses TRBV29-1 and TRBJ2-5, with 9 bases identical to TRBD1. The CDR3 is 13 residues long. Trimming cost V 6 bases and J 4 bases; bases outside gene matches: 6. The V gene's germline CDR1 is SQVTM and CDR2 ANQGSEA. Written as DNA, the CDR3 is TGCAGCGTCCAACAGGGGGCAAGAGAGACCCAGTACTTC. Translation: CSVQQGARETQYF. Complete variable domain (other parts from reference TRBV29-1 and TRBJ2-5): SAVISQKPSRDICQRGTSLTIQCQVDSQVTMMFWYRQQPGQSLTLIATANQGSEATYESGFVIDKFPISRPNLTFSTLTVSNMSPEDSSIYLCSVQQGARETQYFGPGTRLLVL.

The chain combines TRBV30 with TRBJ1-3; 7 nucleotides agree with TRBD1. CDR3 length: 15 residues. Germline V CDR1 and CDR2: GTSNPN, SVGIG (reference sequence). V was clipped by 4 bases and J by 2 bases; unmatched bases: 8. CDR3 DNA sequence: TGTGCCTGGACCCCATTACAGGGGACTGGAAACACCATATATTTT. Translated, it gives CAWTPLQGTGNTIYF.

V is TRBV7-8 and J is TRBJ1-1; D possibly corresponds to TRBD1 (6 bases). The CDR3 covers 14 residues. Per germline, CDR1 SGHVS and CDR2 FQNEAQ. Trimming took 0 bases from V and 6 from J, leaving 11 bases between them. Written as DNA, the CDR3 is TGTGCCAGCAGCTTAGCGGGGACACTCCCTGAAGCTTTCTTT. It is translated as CASSLAGTLPEAFF.

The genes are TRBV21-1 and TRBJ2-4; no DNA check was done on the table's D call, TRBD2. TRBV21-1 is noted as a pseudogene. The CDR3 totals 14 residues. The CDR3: CASIGSGVENIQYF. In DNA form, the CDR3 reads TGTGCCAGCATTGGGTCGGGTGTGGAAAACATTCAGTACTTC.

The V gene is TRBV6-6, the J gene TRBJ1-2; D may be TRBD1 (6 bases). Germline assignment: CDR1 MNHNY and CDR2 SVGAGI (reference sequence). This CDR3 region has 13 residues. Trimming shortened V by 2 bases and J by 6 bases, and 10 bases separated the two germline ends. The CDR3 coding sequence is TGTGCCAGCAGTTACGAGGGGGGGGATGGCTACACCTTC. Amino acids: CASSYEGGDGYTF.

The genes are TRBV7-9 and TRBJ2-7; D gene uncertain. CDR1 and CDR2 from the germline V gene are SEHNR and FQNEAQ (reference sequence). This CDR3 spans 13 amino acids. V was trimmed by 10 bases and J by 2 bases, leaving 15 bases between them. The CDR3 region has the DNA TGTGCCATCGAGGTGGCTACAACCTACGAGCAGTACTTC. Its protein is CAIEVATTYEQYF.

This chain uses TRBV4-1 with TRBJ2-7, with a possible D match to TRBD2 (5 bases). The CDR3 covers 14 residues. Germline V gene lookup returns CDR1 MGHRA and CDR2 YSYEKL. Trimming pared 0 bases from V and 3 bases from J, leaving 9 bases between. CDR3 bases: TGCGCCAGCAGCCAAGATGTCGGGGTCTACGAGCAGTACTTC. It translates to CASSQDVGVYEQYF.

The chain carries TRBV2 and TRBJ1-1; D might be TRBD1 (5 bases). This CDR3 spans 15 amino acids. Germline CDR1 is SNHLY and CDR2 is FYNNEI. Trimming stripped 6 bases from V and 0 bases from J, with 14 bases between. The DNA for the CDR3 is TGTGCCAGCAGGACCTGGGACGATATGAACACTGAAGCTTTCTTT. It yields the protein CASRTWDDMNTEAFF.

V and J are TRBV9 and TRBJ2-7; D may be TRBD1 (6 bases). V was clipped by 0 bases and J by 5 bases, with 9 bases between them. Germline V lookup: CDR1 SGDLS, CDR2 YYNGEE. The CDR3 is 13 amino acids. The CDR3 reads CASSVDGGHEQYF. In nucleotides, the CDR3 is TGTGCCAGCAGCGTAGATGGGGGCCACGAGCAGTACTTC.

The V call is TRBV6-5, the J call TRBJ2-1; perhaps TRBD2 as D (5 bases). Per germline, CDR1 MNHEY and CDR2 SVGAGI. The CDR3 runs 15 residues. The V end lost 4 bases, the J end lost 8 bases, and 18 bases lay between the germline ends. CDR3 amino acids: CASSSMDLLGDEQFF. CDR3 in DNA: TGTGCCAGCAGTTCTATGGACTTGCTTGGGGATGAGCAGTTCTTC.

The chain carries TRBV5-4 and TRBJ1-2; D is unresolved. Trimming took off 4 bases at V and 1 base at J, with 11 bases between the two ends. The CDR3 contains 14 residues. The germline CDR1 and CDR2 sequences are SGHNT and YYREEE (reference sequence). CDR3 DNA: TGTGCCAGCAGCCGTCGGGTGGGTAACTATGGCTACACCTTC. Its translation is CASSRRVGNYGYTF. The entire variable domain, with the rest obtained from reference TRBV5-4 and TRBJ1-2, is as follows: ETGVTQSPTHLIKTRGQQVTLRCSSQSGHNTVSWYQQALGQGPQFIFQYYREEENGRGNFPPRFSGLQFPNYSSELNVNALELDDSALYLCASSRRVGNYGYTFGSGTRLTVV.

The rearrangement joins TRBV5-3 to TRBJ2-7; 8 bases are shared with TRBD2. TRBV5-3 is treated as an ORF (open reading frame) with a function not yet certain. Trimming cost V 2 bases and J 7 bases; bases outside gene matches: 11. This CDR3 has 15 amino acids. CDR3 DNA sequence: TGTGCCAGAAGCTTACGGGAGGGCCTTCATCGGGAGCAGTACTTC. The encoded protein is CARSLREGLHREQYF.

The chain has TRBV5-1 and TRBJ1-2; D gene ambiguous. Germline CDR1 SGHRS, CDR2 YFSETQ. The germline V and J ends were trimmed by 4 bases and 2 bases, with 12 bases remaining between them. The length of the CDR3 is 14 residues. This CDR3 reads CASSRWTANYGYTF. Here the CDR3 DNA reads TGCGCCAGCAGCCGGTGGACGGCAAACTATGGCTACACCTTC.

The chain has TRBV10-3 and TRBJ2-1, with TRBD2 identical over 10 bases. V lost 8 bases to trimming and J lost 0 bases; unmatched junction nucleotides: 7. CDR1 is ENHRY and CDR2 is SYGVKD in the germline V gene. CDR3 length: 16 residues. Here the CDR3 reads CAIAASGSSSYNEQFF. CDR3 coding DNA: TGTGCCATCGCGGCTAGCGGGAGTAGCTCCTACAATGAGCAGTTCTTC.